This T cell receptor (beta chain) derives from a study of T cell repertoires in aging, cancer and after chemotherapy. General study results and limits: In each cancer cohort, median generation probability increased across chemotherapy, suggesting thymic output rebounded.

TRB rearrangements spanning V, D and J were amplified using mixed TRB-A/B primers. One entry per CDR3 protein results from TCRdb running MiXCR on the multiplex PCR reads. This repertoire shows thousands of distinct CDR3 sequences, around a quarter found once; its top ten account for around 2.8%. The CDR3 is 13 residues long. V dropped 3 bases and J dropped 7; count of bases not matched to a gene: 3. CDR1 and CDR2 from the germline V gene are ENHRY and SYGVKD. This clonotype is medium-sized in the sample. Antigen unknown. The template was genomic DNA from peripheral blood, not RNA. This sequence joins TRBV10-3 and TRBJ2-7; TRBD2 agrees at 10 bases. Input material: blood. This sequence originates from a human donor in good health. The DNA for the CDR3 is TGTGCCATCAGTGAAGGGACTAGCGTTGAGCAGTACTTC. This gives the protein CAISEGTSVEQYF.